The 19 T cell receptor beta chains given below trace back to one sample, sequenced in a study of PD-L1 blockade in urothelial cancer. Profiled with immunoSEQ multiplex PCR; TCRdb holds only in-frame clones, not every one. The sample comprises around 66,000 clones, about nine tenths of which are singletons, and about 11% rests with the top ten. The time point denotes: peripheral blood 6 weeks after treatment start. The specimen was PBMCs, collected around atezolizumab (anti-PD-L1) treatment. The receptor source for this set is a man aged 55-75 years with urothelial cancer.

The chain carries TRBV9 and TRBJ1-2; 9 positions agree with TRBD1. Losses at the gene ends were 3 bases for V and 7 bases for J; bases not matched to a gene: 13. Germline-derived CDR1 and CDR2 are SGDLS and YYNGEE. This CDR3 is built from 16 residues. Here the CDR3 reads CASSGGTRTGDGGYTF. The CDR3 DNA follows: TGTGCCAGCAGCGGGGGAACCCGGACAGGGGATGGTGGCTACACCTTC.

This chain links TRBV27 with TRBJ1-5; weak D call: TRBD1 (6 bases). This CDR3 region has 17 residues. V was cut by 1 base and J by 7 bases, with 20 bases left in between. Germline V gene sequence: CDR1 MNHEY, CDR2 SMNVEV (reference sequence). CDR3 nucleotides: TGTGCCAGCAGTTTATTCTATCCTCAAACAGGGAAGCAGCCCCAGCATTTT. Its translation: CASSLFYPQTGKQPQHF.

This chain links TRBV6-6 with TRBJ2-7; D perhaps matches TRBD1 (7 bases). V gave up 6 bases and J gave up 3 bases, with 18 bases separating them. CDR1 and CDR2 from the germline V gene are MNHNY and SVGAGI (reference sequence). The CDR3 has 15 residues. The CDR3, as DNA: TGTGCCAGCAGGCGGGACAGCTTGAGAATCTACGAGCAGTACTTC. It is translated as CASRRDSLRIYEQYF.

A single count supports this clone. The rearrangement uses TRBV6-5 and TRBJ2-3; D is unclear. CDR1 is MNHEY and CDR2 is SVGAGI in the germline V gene. V was cut by 0 bases and J by 6 bases, with 10 bases left in between. This CDR3 is 14 amino acids long. As DNA, the CDR3 is TGTGCCAGCAGTTACTCGACTCCCGAGGATACGCAGTATTTT. It translates to CASSYSTPEDTQYF.

The chain combines TRBV27 with TRBJ1-5, with D tentatively TRBD1 (5 bases). Germline V gives CDR1 MNHEY, CDR2 SMNVEV (reference sequence). Trimming removed 5 bases from V and 5 bases from J, with 13 bases in between. CDR3 length: 14 residues. CDR3 coding DNA: TGTGCCAGCAGTCCTCCGGGGGGTTATCAGCCCCAGCATTTT. Protein: CASSPPGGYQPQHF.

The chain is built from TRBV27 and TRBJ1-5; the D is unclear. There are 14 residues in the CDR3. The germline V gene encodes CDR1 MNHEY and CDR2 SMNVEV (reference sequence). Trimming removed 6 bases from V and 3 bases from J, with 12 bases in between. DNA of the CDR3: TGTGCCAGCAGGAGGAACCAATCCAATCAGCCCCAGCATTTT. Its protein is CASRRNQSNQPQHF.

The chain links TRBV25-1 to TRBJ1-4, with a weak D call TRBD1 (5 bases). V lost 7 bases and J lost 1, with 10 bases in between. The CDR3 runs 14 residues. CDR1 MGHDK and CDR2 SYGVNS come from the germline V gene. This CDR3 reads CASKDSGTNEKLFF. Here the CDR3 DNA reads TGTGCCAGCAAAGACAGTGGAACTAATGAAAAACTGTTTTTT.

This chain links TRBV6-1 with TRBJ2-2; no clear D. This CDR3 has 11 amino acids. V lost 6 bases and J 6 bases, leaving 5 bases between the germline ends. In germline, CDR1 is MNHNS, CDR2 SASEGT. The CDR3 spells CASRNSGELFF. CDR3 DNA: TGTGCCAGCAGAAACTCCGGGGAGCTGTTTTTT.

The chain has TRBV9 and TRBJ2-3, with 8 bases identical to TRBD1. The junction had 2 bases not matched to a gene; V was cut back by 2 bases and J by 3 bases. Germline V gene data show CDR1 as SGDLS and CDR2 as YYNGEE. This CDR3 contains 14 residues. CDR3 in amino acids: CASSVQGATDTQYF. CDR3 nucleotide sequence: TGTGCCAGCAGCGTCCAGGGGGCGACAGATACGCAGTATTTT. Combining the CDR3 with reference TRBV9 and TRBJ2-3 gives the whole variable domain DSGVTQTPKHLITATGQRVTLRCSPRSGDLSVYWYQQSLDQGLQFLIQYYNGEERAKGNILERFSAQQFPDLHSELNLSSLELGDSALYFCASSVQGATDTQYFGPGTRLTVL.

Of note for this clone: Other DNA sequences from this sample encode an identical CDR3 as well. V gene TRBV30 combines with J gene TRBJ2-7, with TRBD2 identical over 7 bases. Unmatched junction bases numbered 0, after V lost 0 bases and J lost 7 bases. This CDR3 has 11 amino acids. CDR1 GTSNPN and CDR2 SVGIG come from the germline V gene (reference sequence). The CDR3 loop is CAWSVGGEQYF. CDR3 sequence (DNA): TGTGCCTGGAGTGTGGGAGGGGAGCAGTACTTC.

The rearrangement links TRBV5-1 to TRBJ2-3, with 10 bases matching TRBD2. Trimming took 0 bases from V and 4 from J; bases not matched to a gene: 8. Germline V gives CDR1 SGHRS, CDR2 YFSETQ. The CDR3 spans 17 residues. The CDR3 sequence is CASSLAGPLAGSDTQYF. Written as DNA, the CDR3 is TGCGCCAGCAGCTTGGCAGGGCCACTAGCGGGATCAGATACGCAGTATTTT.

The CDR3 is CASKGQGVQETQYF. The CDR3 coding sequence is TGTGCCAGCAAAGGACAGGGAGTGCAAGAGACCCAGTACTTC. The V and J genes are TRBV7-2 and TRBJ2-5, with 8 nucleotides matching TRBD1. This CDR3 is 14 amino acids long. V dropped 7 bases and J dropped 2; count of bases not matched to a gene: 6. Germline CDR1 reads SGHTA; CDR2 reads FQGNSA.

J is TRBJ1-5 and V is TRBV19, with 7 bases identical to TRBD1. CDR1 LNHDA and CDR2 SQIVND come from the germline V gene (reference sequence). The CDR3 contains 14 residues. V was clipped by 6 bases and J by 4 bases; unmatched bases: 6. CDR3 DNA sequence: TGTGCCAGTAGCCAACAGGGGAGTAATCAGCCCCAGCATTTT. Translation gives CASSQQGSNQPQHF.

The chain links TRBV7-9 to TRBJ2-4, with D maybe TRBD1 (6 bases). The CDR3 covers 18 residues. CDR1 and CDR2 from the germline V gene are SEHNR and FQNEAQ (reference sequence). Trimming stripped 3 bases from V and 6 bases from J, with 24 bases between. CDR3 sequence reads: CASSLTDRQGTPRNIQYF. As DNA, the CDR3 is TGTGCCAGCAGCTTGACGGACCGTCAGGGGACCCCAAGAAACATTCAGTACTTC.

The chain is built from TRBV5-4 and TRBJ2-7; TRBD1 might be the D (6 bases). The CDR3 contains 16 residues. V dropped 0 bases and J dropped 2 bases, with 15 bases sitting between them. Per germline, CDR1 SGHNT and CDR2 YYREEE (reference sequence). The CDR3 DNA sequence: TGTGCCAGCAGCTTGGCCTTCATGGACAGTACCTACGAGCAGTACTTC. Protein product: CASSLAFMDSTYEQYF.

The V call is TRBV27, the J call TRBJ1-3, with 7 bases fitting TRBD1. Germline-derived CDR1 and CDR2 are MNHEY and SMNVEV (reference sequence). The CDR3 runs to 15 residues. V trimming: 4 bases; J trimming: 2 bases; junction bases outside the gene matches: 5. Here the CDR3 reads CASSSAGTAGNTIYF. In DNA form, the CDR3 reads TGTGCCAGCAGTTCGGCCGGGACAGCTGGAAACACCATATATTTT.

V gene TRBV6-5 combines with J gene TRBJ2-7; D perhaps matches TRBD2 (6 bases). V was trimmed by 4 bases and J by 4 bases, leaving 8 bases between them. The CDR3 has 12 amino acids. Germline V gene data show CDR1 as MNHEY and CDR2 as SVGAGI. CDR3 sequence (DNA): TGTGCCAGCAGTTGGGCGGGATACGAGCAGTACTTC. Residues: CASSWAGYEQYF.

Points on this clone: Distinct nucleotide sequences in the sample also encode this CDR3. The chain combines TRBV6-5 with TRBJ1-2; 9 nucleotides line up with TRBD1. CDR3 length equals 14 residues. Germline-derived CDR1 and CDR2 are MNHEY and SVGAGI. The V gene end was trimmed by 0 bases and the J gene end by 5 bases; junction bases not matched to a gene: 1. In DNA, the CDR3 is TGTGCCAGCAGTTACTCGACAGGGGGTTATGGCTACACCTTC. It is translated as CASSYSTGGYGYTF.

V usage is TRBV5-8 and J usage is TRBJ2-7; 7 positions match TRBD2. CDR1 is SGHTS and CDR2 is YDEGEE in the germline V gene. The CDR3 length is 17 residues. With 4 bases clipped from V and 0 bases from J, the junction kept 13 bases outside the gene matches. DNA of the CDR3: TGTGCCAGCAGCCGTCGGAGGGAAGCGGGGATCTCCTACGAGCAGTACTTC. Its protein is CASSRRREAGISYEQYF. The complete variable domain, with remaining parts taken from reference TRBV5-8 and TRBJ2-7, reads EAGVTQSPTHLIKTRGQQATLRCSPISGHTSVYWYQQALGLGLQFLLWYDEGEERNRGNFPPRFSGRQFPNYSSELNVNALELEDSALYLCASSRRREAGISYEQYFGPGTRLTVT.